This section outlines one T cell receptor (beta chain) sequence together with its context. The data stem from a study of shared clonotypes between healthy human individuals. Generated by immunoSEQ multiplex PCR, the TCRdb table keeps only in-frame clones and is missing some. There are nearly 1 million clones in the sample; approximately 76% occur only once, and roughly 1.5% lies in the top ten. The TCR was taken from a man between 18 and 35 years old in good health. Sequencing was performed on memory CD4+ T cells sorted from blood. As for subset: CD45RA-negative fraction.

The CDR3 here is CSARAQFEAFF. CDR3 coding DNA: TGCAGTGCTAGAGCGCAGTTTGAAGCTTTCTTT. This rearrangement joins TRBV20-1 to TRBJ1-1; D not certain. There are 11 residues in the CDR3. Germline lookup yields CDR1 DFQATT and CDR2 SNEGSKA (reference sequence). The V end lost 1 base, the J end lost 7 bases, and 7 bases lay between the germline ends.